The present TCR beta chain was sequenced within a study of shared clonotypes between healthy human individuals. Overall study findings and caveats: Richness estimates generally favored naive over memory subsets.

The CDR3 is 17 residues long. The germline V gene encodes CDR1 MNHEY and CDR2 SMNVEV (reference sequence). The trim removed 0 bases at V and 2 bases at J, leaving 9 bases unmatched. Researchers divided each subset's genomic DNA evenly across several immunoSEQ plates. Sequencing was performed with immunoSEQ multiplex PCR; in TCRdb, only in-frame clones are kept and a portion is missing. The repertoire consists of over 1.5 million clones, with 98% occurring once and the leading ten covering approximately 0.44%. As to this clone: Antigen specificity is unknown.

Sequenced sample: naive CD4+ T cells sorted from blood. Subset denoted: CD45RA+ positively selected. This chain connects TRBV27 to TRBJ2-7; 8 bases fit TRBD1. The TCR was taken from a man younger than 40 in good health. CDR3 protein: CASSLSPPRQGTYEQYF. The CDR3 bases are TGTGCCAGCAGTTTATCTCCCCCGAGACAGGGGACCTACGAGCAGTACTTC.